The 7 T cell receptor beta chains in this list originate from one sample, sequenced in a study of blood T cells in healthy people across ages. With a J-beta primer mix and a sample-barcoded 5' primer, a second PCR ran about 7 to 12 cycles. TCRdb fed the 5' RACE reads into MiXCR, producing one record per CDR3 protein. The table includes approximately 810,000 distinct CDR3 sequences, under 30% detected once. The sample consisted of blood. These receptors were obtained from a woman older than 75 in good health.

This clonotype was seen only a few times. Compared with germline, one end of the junction differs, possibly owing to a read error. Here the CDR3 DNA reads TGTGCCCGCAGTCCCCTAGGAGGGGGGCCTCGAGAGACCCAGTACTTC. It encodes CARSPLGGGPRETQYF. This chain connects TRBV27 to TRBJ2-5; D tentatively fits TRBD1 or TRBD2 (6 bases each). Per the germline V gene, CDR1 is MNHEY and CDR2 is SMNVEV (reference sequence). The CDR3 spans 16 residues.

This clonotype was counted ten times or more. The chain combines TRBV11-2 with TRBJ2-3; no reliable D call. Between the trimmed V and J ends, which lost 0 bases and 0 bases, there was a span of 10 bases. This CDR3 comprises 16 residues. Germline CDR1 reads SGHAT; CDR2 reads FQNNGV. CDR3 nucleotides: TGTGCCAGCAGCTTAGATCCCCATAGTAGCACAGATACGCAGTATTTT. Translated, it gives CASSLDPHSSTDTQYF. Drawing the rest from reference TRBV11-2 and TRBJ2-3, the complete variable domain is EAGVAQSPRYKIIEKRQSVAFWCNPISGHATLYWYQQILGQGPKLLIQFQNNGVVDDSQLPKDRFSAERLKGVDSTLKIQPAKLEDSAVYLCASSLDPHSSTDTQYFGPGTRLTVL.

In the case of this clonotype: An end of the junction differs from the germline gene, which may be a read error. The V call is TRBV4-3, the J call TRBJ2-6; perhaps TRBD2 as D (6 bases). In germline, CDR1 is LGHNA, CDR2 YSLEER. This CDR3 spans 15 amino acids. The CDR3 DNA is TGCGCCAGCAGTCAAACCGCTGGAGGGGCCAACGTCCGGACTTTC. Amino acids: CASSQTAGGANVRTF.

This clonotype was counted at least ten times. J is TRBJ2-7 and V is TRBV5-6; D ambiguous. Trimming took 2 bases from V and 2 from J, leaving 17 bases between them. The CDR3 extends over 16 amino acids. From germline, CDR1 is SGHDT and CDR2 YYEEEE. This CDR3 reads CASSFIAAGGTYEQYF. The CDR3 DNA sequence: TGTGCCAGCAGCTTTATCGCGGCAGGTGGAACCTACGAGCAGTACTTC.

The chain employs TRBV11-2 and TRBJ1-1; D is perhaps TRBD1 (5 bases). The CDR3 consists of 14 residues. Deletions cut 3 bases from V and 6 bases from J, with 14 bases between. Germline CDR1 and CDR2: SGHAT and FQNNGV. In DNA form, the CDR3 reads TGTGCCAGCAGCTTCGCCGAGGGGAGGGCTGAAGCTTTCTTT. This codes for CASSFAEGRAEAFF.

This clonotype was observed many times. This chain joins TRBV9 and TRBJ2-4, with TRBD2 identical over 7 bases. Germline CDR1 and CDR2: SGDLS and YYNGEE. Unmatched junction bases numbered 13, after V lost 3 bases and J lost 1 base. The CDR3 loop spans 18 amino acids. CDR3 nucleotide sequence: TGTGCCAGCAGCGGTGGGACTCCCCGGGAGGTGGCCAAAAACATTCAGTACTTC. Translation: CASSGGTPREVAKNIQYF. Complete variable domain (other parts from reference TRBV9 and TRBJ2-4): DSGVTQTPKHLITATGQRVTLRCSPRSGDLSVYWYQQSLDQGLQFLIQYYNGEERAKGNILERFSAQQFPDLHSELNLSSLELGDSALYFCASSGGTPREVAKNIQYFGAGTRLSVL.

At least ten counts were recorded for this clonotype. A much bigger clone sits one base away, suggesting this may be a read error. The gene calls are TRBV12-3 or TRBV12-4 and TRBJ2-5, with D perhaps TRBD1 (6 bases). The CDR3 extends over 15 amino acids. The germline V and J ends were trimmed by 4 bases and 2 bases, with 14 bases remaining between them. The CDR3 DNA sequence: TGTGCCAGCAGTTCCGGACAGAGGGGTCAAGAGACCCAGTACTTC. Protein product: CASSSGQRGQETQYF.